A selection of T cell receptor beta chains follows, all from one sample in a study of T cells after yellow fever vaccination. TCRdb re-derived calls from the 5' RACE reads in MiXCR, one entry per CDR3 protein. The sample yields 300,000 to 400,000 distinct CDR3 sequences, about 8.7% seen once. The sequencing used PBMCs, collected on the day of the first yellow fever vaccination. These receptors all stem from a man younger than 35 who received the YFV17D yellow fever vaccine. Both conserved end residues are part of each CDR3. A D gene is named only where the DNA matches it firmly. Part of the rows lack a size; the others show once, few, many or a class for expanded clones.

clone_size	j_call	d_call	v_call	cdr3_nt	cdr3_aa
-	TRBJ2-5	-	TRBV12-3/TRBV12-4	TGTGCCAGCAGTTTGGGCCAGGCCCAGTACTTC	CASSLGQAQYF
-	TRBJ1-5	-	TRBV2	TGTGCCAGCAAAGTAGGCAGGGATCAGCCCCAGCATTTT	CASKVGRDQPQHF
few	TRBJ1-1	-	TRBV28	TGTGCCAGCAGAGGCGGGGGGTGGACTGAAGCTTTCTTT	CASRGGGWTEAFF
few	TRBJ1-5	-	TRBV7-2	TGTGCCAGCAGCTTAGAGGGAGGGGCCCAGCCCCAGCATTTT	CASSLEGGAQPQHF
few	TRBJ1-6	-	TRBV11-2	TGTGCCAGCAGCCCAAGAAGCGCGACCTTAAATTCACCCCTCCACTTT	CASSPRSATLNSPLHF
-	TRBJ2-1	-	TRBV12-5	TGTGCTAGTGGTTTGGTCCGGGACCCGCAGTTCTTC	CASGLVRDPQFF
many	TRBJ1-3	-	TRBV4-1	TGCGCCAGCAGCCAAGCTGGGCCGGGATCTGGAAACACCATATATTTT	CASSQAGPGSGNTIYF
few	TRBJ2-7	-	TRBV7-2	TGTGCCAGCAGCGGGACATACTACGAGCAGTACTTC	CASSGTYYEQYF
-	TRBJ2-1	TRBD2	TRBV18	TGTGCCAGCTCACCGGGGACTAGCGGTTCTTACAATGAGCAGTTCTTC	CASSPGTSGSYNEQFF
few	TRBJ1-1	-	TRBV20-1	TGCAGTGCTATGGCCTCCTCATCCCGCACTGAAGCTTTCTTT	CSAMASSSRTEAFF
-	TRBJ1-5	-	TRBV24-1	TGTGCCACCAGTGATTCACATCAGCCCCAGCATTTT	CATSDSHQPQHF
many	TRBJ1-1	TRBD1	TRBV5-1	TGCGCCAGCAGCCAGGGACAGATAGGGACTGAAGCTTTCTTT	CASSQGQIGTEAFF
few	TRBJ1-4	-	TRBV14	TGTGCCAGCAGCCGCGGAGGGCTGCGCGCTAATGAAAAACTGTTTTTT	CASSRGGLRANEKLFF
-	TRBJ2-3	-	TRBV11-2	TGTGCCAGCAGCCGTATGACCAGCACAGATACGCAGTATTTT	CASSRMTSTDTQYF
many	TRBJ2-3	-	TRBV12-3/TRBV12-4	TGTGCCAGCAGTTTGAGCCACACTAGCACAGATACGCAGTATTTT	CASSLSHTSTDTQYF
few	TRBJ2-3	-	TRBV10-1	TGCGCCAGCAGTGAAGGTTTCGGTACGCAGTATTTT	CASSEGFGTQYF
-	TRBJ2-3	TRBD2	TRBV5-1	TGCGCCAGCAGGCGGACTAGCGGGGGTATCGCAGATACGCAGTATTTT	CASRRTSGGIADTQYF
few	TRBJ2-3	TRBD1	TRBV5-1	TGCGCCAGCGAGGGACAGGGCTTCGATACGCAGTATTTT	CASEGQGFDTQYF
-	TRBJ1-1	-	TRBV7-6	TGTGCCAGCAGCAAGGGGTCAGGGGACTGGAGGGCTGAAGCTTTCTTT	CASSKGSGDWRAEAFF
-	TRBJ2-1	TRBD2	TRBV29-1	TGCAGCGTTGGTCGACTAGCTGGCGATGAGCAGTTCTTC	CSVGRLAGDEQFF
-	TRBJ2-5	-	TRBV4-3	TGCGCCAGCAGCCAACAGACTGCGGGGTGGGAGACCCAGTACTTC	CASSQQTAGWETQYF
few	TRBJ2-2	TRBD2	TRBV3-1	TGTGCCAGCAGCCAAGAGCCAGCGGGGGGGCCTGACACCGGGGAGCTGTTTTTT	CASSQEPAGGPDTGELFF
few	TRBJ1-2	-	TRBV12-3/TRBV12-4	TGTGCCAGCAACCCAACCCGGCACCGAGCTAACTATGGCTACACCTTC	CASNPTRHRANYGYTF
-	TRBJ2-1	-	TRBV29-1	TGCAGCGTTACAGGGGAGGAGTCCTACAATGAGCAGTTCTTC	CSVTGEESYNEQFF
-	TRBJ2-1	TRBD2	TRBV4-1	TGCGCCAGCAGAAGCCCCGGGACTAGTCACGACAATGAGCAGTTCTTC	CASRSPGTSHDNEQFF
-	TRBJ1-5	-	TRBV27	TGTGCCAGCAGACGGAGGGACAGCAATCAGCCCCAGCATTTT	CASRRRDSNQPQHF
-	TRBJ2-7	TRBD1	TRBV5-1	TGCGCCAGTTACCGGGACAGCGCCCTCTCCTACGAGCAGTACTTC	CASYRDSALSYEQYF
few	TRBJ2-7	-	TRBV7-9	TGTGCCAGCAGCTTCGGACTCTCAACCTACGAGCAGTACTTC	CASSFGLSTYEQYF
-	TRBJ1-4	-	TRBV5-5	TGTGCCAGCAGCTTTACGGCTCTGGGCGGGTCCACTAATGAAAAACTGTTTTTT	CASSFTALGGSTNEKLFF
few	TRBJ2-3	-	TRBV4-1	TGCGCCAGCAGCGCGTCCGGGCCCCCCGGTGATACGCAGTATTTT	CASSASGPPGDTQYF
few	TRBJ2-7	TRBD2	TRBV6-2/TRBV6-3	TGTGCCAGCGGACGGGCGGGGGGCACTTACGAGCAGTACTTC	CASGRAGGTYEQYF
many	TRBJ2-3	TRBD2	TRBV20-1	TGCAGTGCTAAAATGGGCGGGGGGGCATCAGATACGCAGTATTTT	CSAKMGGGASDTQYF
few	TRBJ2-5	TRBD1	TRBV5-4	TGTGCCAGCAGCACCAGACAGGGGGATACCCAGTACTTC	CASSTRQGDTQYF
-	TRBJ2-1	TRBD2	TRBV27	TGTGCCAGCACCTCCTTAGCGGGGGGGCTATTGGGTGAGCAGTTCTTC	CASTSLAGGLLGEQFF
few	TRBJ2-2	-	TRBV5-4	-	CASSLVDVLRAGELFF
few	TRBJ2-3	TRBD1	TRBV18	TGTGCCAGCTCGCCCGGGACAGGGGGAAGAGATACGCAGTATTTT	CASSPGTGGRDTQYF
-	TRBJ2-4	TRBD2	TRBV20-1	TGCAGTGCTAGAGATTTCAGGACTAGCGGGATGGCAAACATTCAGTACTTC	CSARDFRTSGMANIQYF
many	TRBJ1-1	-	TRBV7-9	TGTGCCAGCAGCTTAACAGACAAGAACACTGAAGCTTTCTTT	CASSLTDKNTEAFF
many	TRBJ2-5	TRBD2	TRBV29-1	TGCAGCGTGCGCCGGGGGGTGGCAGTCCAAGAGACCCAGTACTTC	CSVRRGVAVQETQYF
few	TRBJ2-7	-	TRBV29-1	TGCAGCGTTCAGACGTACGAGCAGTACTTC	CSVQTYEQYF
few	TRBJ1-5	-	TRBV4-2	TGTGCCAGCAGCCAAGGGTTGTCGGACAGCAATCAGCCCCAGCATTTT	CASSQGLSDSNQPQHF
-	TRBJ2-3	-	TRBV6-1	TGTGCCAGCAGTGAGCCTGACAGGAACACAGATACGCAGTATTTT	CASSEPDRNTDTQYF
few	TRBJ1-1	-	TRBV20-1	TGCAGTGCTAGAGATCTAAAAGGGGCGAACACTGAAGCTTTCTTT	CSARDLKGANTEAFF
-	TRBJ1-1	-	TRBV20-1	TGCAGTGCTACCATGACAGAGAACACTGAAGCTTTCTTT	CSATMTENTEAFF
few	TRBJ2-3	-	TRBV6-5	TGTGCCAGCAGTTACGGAACTAAGCGACGAATCACAGATACGCAGTATTTT	CASSYGTKRRITDTQYF
-	TRBJ1-2	-	TRBV7-9	TGTGCCAGCAGCCCGACCGGGGGCAGGGGCTATGGCTACACCTTC	CASSPTGGRGYGYTF
few	TRBJ2-6	-	TRBV5-1	TGCGCCAGCAGGTCAGGAAGAGTCAACTCTGGGGCCAACGTCCTGACTTTC	CASRSGRVNSGANVLTF
-	TRBJ2-4	TRBD2	TRBV4-1	TGCGCCAGCAGCGACCCCGGACTAGCGGGGATAAACATTCAGTACTTC	CASSDPGLAGINIQYF
many	TRBJ1-3	-	TRBV11-1	TGTGCCAGCCCGTGGGGAGCCGATCACCCTGCACCCTCTGGAAACACCATATATTTT	CASPWGADHPAPSGNTIYF
-	TRBJ2-7	-	TRBV4-3	TGCGCCAGCAGCCAAGTGGGGGATCTTAAGTACGGGCAGTACTTC	CASSQVGDLKYGQYF
many	TRBJ2-5	-	TRBV20-1	TGCAGTGCACCTTACCTGGGCGAAGAGACCCAGTACTTC	CSAPYLGEETQYF
-	TRBJ1-2	-	TRBV5-1	TGCGCCAGCAGCTTGGATGGTCAGGGCGGCTATGGCTACACCTTC	CASSLDGQGGYGYTF
few	TRBJ2-5	TRBD2	TRBV20-1	TGCAGTGCTGCGGGACTAGCGGGGAAAGAGACCCAGTACTTC	CSAAGLAGKETQYF
few	TRBJ2-7	-	TRBV6-6	TGTGCCAGCAGTTCCCTCAGGGCTATGGAGCAGTACTTC	CASSSLRAMEQYF
-	TRBJ2-3	-	TRBV5-1	TGCGCCAGCAGCCCGGAACACCCCGGGGGAGATACGCAGTATTTT	CASSPEHPGGDTQYF